Below, 19 T cell receptor beta chains from the same sample are listed, as sequenced in a study of cytomegalovirus exposure and HLA in healthy donors. PCR employed 60 Vbeta and 13 Jbeta primers. Profiled with immunoSEQ multiplex PCR; TCRdb holds only in-frame clones, not every one. The sample has some 140,000 clones; more than 70% are singletons. The specimen sequenced was PBMCs. These receptors were taken from a male donor in good health and CMV-seropositive.

The chain carries TRBV27 and TRBJ2-1; 7 bases fit TRBD2. The junction had 4 bases not matched to a gene; V was cut back by 2 bases and J by 3 bases. The CDR3 loop spans 15 amino acids. CDR1 and CDR2 from the germline V gene are MNHEY and SMNVEV (reference sequence). The CDR3 nucleotides read TGTGCCAGCAGTTTAAGCCTAGCGGTCTACAATGAGCAGTTCTTC. Encoded protein: CASSLSLAVYNEQFF.

J is TRBJ2-7 and V is TRBV6-1, with 7 bases aligning to TRBD1. The CDR3 consists of 16 residues. The V and J ends lost 0 bases and 2 bases, in that order; junction bases with no gene match: 7. Germline V gene lookup returns CDR1 MNHNS and CDR2 SASEGT. This chain's CDR3 is CASSEARGQGPYEQYF. CDR3 DNA sequence: TGTGCCAGCAGTGAAGCGAGGGGGCAGGGTCCCTACGAGCAGTACTTC.

The chain uses TRBV6-5 and TRBJ2-1; 8 bases match TRBD1. CDR1 is MNHEY and CDR2 is SVGAGI in the germline V gene. With V trimmed by 6 bases and J by 8 bases, 9 bases remained unmatched. This CDR3 contains 14 residues. CDR3 bases: TGTGCCAGCAGCGGACAGGGCCCTCAATATGAGCAGTTCTTC. It codes for CASSGQGPQYEQFF.

This chain uses TRBV6-5 with TRBJ2-5; 8 bases map to TRBD1. The end of the DNA is better explained by TRBJ2-7, so the J call may be wrong. The CDR3 sequence is 15 residues long. The germline V gene encodes CDR1 MNHEY and CDR2 SVGAGI. CDR3 amino acids: CASSWAQGATYEQYF. The DNA for the CDR3 is TGTGCCAGCAGTTGGGCTCAGGGGGCTACCTACGAGCAGTACTTC.

The J gene is TRBJ2-7, the V gene TRBV7-2; 8 nucleotides line up with TRBD2. Germline-derived CDR1 and CDR2 are SGHTA and FQGNSA. Losses at the gene ends were 4 bases for V and 0 bases for J; bases not matched to a gene: 5. CDR3 length: 15 amino acids. CDR3: CASSWNSGASYEQYF. As DNA, the CDR3 is TGTGCCAGCAGCTGGAATAGCGGGGCCTCCTACGAGCAGTACTTC. The full variable domain, rest sourced from reference TRBV7-2 and TRBJ2-7, is GAGVSQSPSNKVTEKGKDVELRCDPISGHTALYWYRQSLGQGLEFLIYFQGNSAPDKSGLPSDRFSAERTGGSVSTLTIQRTQQEDSAVYLCASSWNSGASYEQYFGPGTRLTVT.

This clone was recorded only once. This chain connects TRBV11-2 to TRBJ2-7; 7 bases are shared with TRBD1. V was clipped by 5 bases and J by 5 bases; unmatched bases: 18. The CDR3 loop spans 17 amino acids. From germline, CDR1 is SGHAT and CDR2 FQNNGV. The CDR3 DNA is TGTGCCAGCAGCGAGGGATCTTACAGGGGTCTTCGCCACGAGCAGTACTTC. It codes for CASSEGSYRGLRHEQYF.

The rearrangement links TRBV27 to TRBJ2-4, with unresolved D. V was shortened by 7 bases and J by 7 bases, with 14 bases between the two germline ends. The CDR3 covers 13 residues. CDR1 and CDR2 from the germline V gene are MNHEY and SMNVEV (reference sequence). The CDR3 region is CASTGFIDNIQYF. The CDR3 bases are TGTGCCAGCACCGGGTTTATAGATAACATTCAGTACTTC.

The chain recombines TRBV2 with TRBJ2-3; TRBD1 matches at 7 bases. Germline-derived CDR1 and CDR2 are SNHLY and FYNNEI. Losses at the gene ends were 8 bases for V and 4 bases for J; bases not matched to a gene: 9. There are 14 residues in the CDR3. The CDR3 sequence is CASRRGSEPDTQYF. DNA for the CDR3: TGTGCCAGCCGCAGGGGGTCCGAACCAGATACGCAGTATTTT.

The V gene is TRBV7-2, the J gene TRBJ2-7; D might be TRBD1 (6 bases). Per the germline V gene, CDR1 is SGHTA and CDR2 is FQGNSA. The CDR3 length is 15 residues. Trimming removed 2 bases at V and 4 bases at J, with 15 bases between. The CDR3 coding sequence is TGTGCCAGCAGCTTATTCGTACAGGGACCGTACGAGCAGTACTTC. Amino acid sequence: CASSLFVQGPYEQYF.

The chain joins TRBV5-6 to TRBJ1-5; no reliable D call. Germline CDR1 SGHDT, CDR2 YYEEEE. The CDR3 length is 16 residues. V lost 2 bases to trimming and J lost 3 bases, with 15 bases between them. The CDR3 nucleotides read TGTGCCAGCAGCTTTCTCCCAGACAAATACAATCAGCCCCAGCATTTT. This sequence encodes CASSFLPDKYNQPQHF.

This chain links TRBV4-1 with TRBJ2-2; no firm D call. The germline V and J ends were trimmed by 4 bases and 5 bases, with 5 bases remaining between them. Germline V gives CDR1 MGHRA, CDR2 YSYEKL. The CDR3 has 12 amino acids. In DNA form, the CDR3 reads TGCGCCAGCAGCCCACTGACCGGGGAGCTGTTTTTT. It codes for CASSPLTGELFF.

The V call is TRBV6-6, the J call TRBJ1-1, with D tentatively TRBD1 (5 bases). In germline, CDR1 is MNHNY, CDR2 SVGAGI (reference sequence). The CDR3 sequence is 15 residues long. The V end lost 6 bases, the J end lost 3 bases, and 17 bases lay between the germline ends. The CDR3 sequence: CASRGPLGLDTEAFF. In nucleotides, the CDR3 is TGTGCCAGCAGGGGTCCTTTGGGGCTCGACACTGAAGCTTTCTTT.

This rearrangement joins TRBV28 to TRBJ1-2; TRBD1 might be the D (5 bases). The CDR3 length is 13 residues. In germline, CDR1 is MDHEN, CDR2 SYDVKM. V shed 5 bases and J shed 5 bases, with 12 bases lying between them. This chain's CDR3 is CASSVTGVYGYTF. The CDR3 DNA reads TGTGCCAGCAGTGTAACGGGGGTTTATGGCTACACCTTC.

The chain combines TRBV6-5 with TRBJ2-5, with D perhaps matching TRBD2 (5 bases). Germline V CDR1 and CDR2: MNHEY, SVGAGI. The germline V and J ends were trimmed by 2 bases and 5 bases, with 12 bases remaining between them. The CDR3 totals 14 residues. DNA of the CDR3: TGTGCCAGCAGTTACCAACTAGGCCGCGAGACCCAGTACTTC. Residues: CASSYQLGRETQYF.

The chain employs TRBV5-4 and TRBJ2-7; 7 positions match TRBD1. This CDR3 is built from 13 residues. Trimming cost V 3 bases and J 5 bases; bases outside gene matches: 5. Germline CDR1 is SGHNT and CDR2 is YYREEE (reference sequence). The CDR3, as DNA: TGTGCCAGCAGCTCGGGACAGTCTCACGAGCAGTACTTC. It codes for CASSSGQSHEQYF. Variable domain in full (rest from reference TRBV5-4 and TRBJ2-7): ETGVTQSPTHLIKTRGQQVTLRCSSQSGHNTVSWYQQALGQGPQFIFQYYREEENGRGNFPPRFSGLQFPNYSSELNVNALELDDSALYLCASSSGQSHEQYFGPGTRLTVT.

The chain carries TRBV6-5 and TRBJ2-5; 9 bases agree with TRBD2. The V gene end was trimmed by 2 bases and the J gene end by 0 bases; junction bases not matched to a gene: 4. The germline CDR1 and CDR2 sequences are MNHEY and SVGAGI. This CDR3 spans 16 amino acids. Here the CDR3 DNA reads TGTGCCAGCAGTTACGGGGCGGGGGGGAACCAAGAGACCCAGTACTTC. Protein sequence: CASSYGAGGNQETQYF.

The chain uses TRBV2 and TRBJ2-5; D call uncertain. The J call could be wrong; TRBJ2-7 is a better fit for the DNA end. CDR1 SNHLY and CDR2 FYNNEI come from the germline V gene. This CDR3 region has 12 residues. Here the CDR3 DNA reads TGTGCCAGCAGGGGGTCAGACTACGAGCAGTACTTC. Translation gives CASRGSDYEQYF.

The count of this clone is one. The chain recombines TRBV4-1 with TRBJ2-1, with D hard to call. Germline loops: CDR1 MGHRA, CDR2 YSYEKL. V was clipped by 0 bases and J by 0 bases, with 12 bases between them. The length of the CDR3 is 17 residues. DNA of the CDR3: TGCGCCAGCAGCCAAGATATGGCGGCGAGCTCCTACAATGAGCAGTTCTTC. Translating it yields CASSQDMAASSYNEQFF.

This chain links TRBV6-1 with TRBJ2-2; 9 bases agree with TRBD1. Per the germline V gene, CDR1 is MNHNS and CDR2 is SASEGT. The CDR3 spans 17 residues. Trimming took 4 bases from V and 3 from J; bases not matched to a gene: 9. The DNA of the CDR3 is TGTGCCAGCAGTGCTTTGAGGGGACAGGGTGACACCGGGGAGCTGTTTTTT. Protein product: CASSALRGQGDTGELFF.